This TCR beta chain derives from a study of identifying expanded T cells in peripheral blood. Per germline, CDR1 MNHEY and CDR2 SMNVEV (reference sequence). The CDR3 extends over 13 amino acids. Deletions cut 5 bases from V and 4 bases from J, with 11 bases between. During the collection period, no donor immune events like infections were recorded. Method: immunoSEQ multiplex PCR; TCRdb's copy keeps in-frame clones and lacks some. Among 90,000 to 120,000 clones listed, roughly 91% were seen once. Sequenced: blood. The sequence came from a person aged 18 to 75 in good health. The chain combines TRBV27 with TRBJ1-2, with D tentatively TRBD1 (5 bases). DNA for the CDR3: TGTGCCAGCAGTCCCGGGACCGGCTATGGCTACACCTTC. It is translated as CASSPGTGYGYTF.